These T cell receptor beta chains were read from a single sample in a study of shared clonotypes between healthy human individuals. Profiling relied on immunoSEQ multiplex PCR, and the TCRdb table lists in-frame clones only, not all of them. Of some 2.1 million clones in the sample, around 93% were seen once. The sequenced material came from naive CD8+ T cells from PBMCs. These receptors were collected from a man aged 18-30 years in good health. Some clones in this sample may be carry-over from other donors' samples. Both conserved end residues are part of each CDR3. D genes are given only for firm matches. Clone size appears in some rows only: once, few, many, or a class for an expanded clone.

D gene	V gene	clone size	J gene	CDR3 protein	CDR3 DNA
-	TRBV18	-	TRBJ2-3	CASSLDTGPDTQYF	TGTGCCAGCTCACTCGACACGGGGCCAGATACGCAGTATTTT
TRBD2	TRBV11-3	-	TRBJ2-2	CASSSSGRAVGELFF	TGTGCCAGCAGTTCTAGCGGGAGGGCCGTCGGGGAGCTGTTTTTT
-	TRBV7-9	once	TRBJ2-5	CASSLVSPQETQYF	TGTGCCAGCAGCTTAGTATCCCCCCAAGAGACCCAGTACTTC
-	TRBV27	-	TRBJ2-3	CASSFGSAYTQYF	TGTGCCAGCAGTTTCGGTTCGGCTTATACGCAGTATTTT
-	TRBV30	-	TRBJ2-1	CAGHPRGAYNEQFF	TGTGCCGGTCACCCCAGGGGGGCGTATAATGAGCAGTTCTTC
-	TRBV28	-	TRBJ2-7	CASSSRPLGEQYF	TGTGCCAGCAGTTCCCGACCCCTGGGCGAGCAGTACTTC
-	TRBV6-1	-	TRBJ1-5	CASSGPGEGYSNQPQHF	TGTGCCAGCAGTGGACCCGGGGAGGGATATAGCAATCAGCCCCAGCATTTT
-	TRBV28	-	TRBJ1-2	CASSSNYGYTF	TGTGCCAGCAGTTCGAACTATGGCTACACCTTC
-	TRBV18	-	TRBJ1-1	CASSPPSGMNTEAFF	TGTGCCAGCTCACCACCGAGCGGCATGAACACTGAAGCTTTCTTT
-	TRBV5-4	-	TRBJ2-7	CASSYRDSYEQYF	TGTGCCAGCAGCTACAGGGACTCCTACGAGCAGTACTTC
-	TRBV29-1	-	TRBJ2-7	CSARLNYEQYF	TGCAGCGCTCGACTTAATTACGAGCAGTACTTC